One sample yielded the 16 T cell receptor beta chains listed below, sequenced in a study of control samples from healthy donors and cancer patients. The repertoire was sequenced with immunoSEQ multiplex PCR; TCRdb's copy has only in-frame clones and lacks some. The sample yields 150,000 to 160,000 clones, around 96% seen once. The source material was blood. These receptors originate from a man in his forties in good health.

This clone has just one count. V and J are TRBV30 and TRBJ1-2; D unresolved. V was pared by 2 bases and J by 8 bases, with 15 bases between. This CDR3 has 13 residues. Germline V gives CDR1 GTSNPN, CDR2 SVGIG (reference sequence). CDR3 nucleotide sequence: TGTGCCTGGAGTTCCGCCAGGCTGCAGGGCTACACCTTC. Amino acid sequence: CAWSSARLQGYTF.

This sequence joins TRBV4-2 and TRBJ1-2; no clear D gene. This CDR3 has 14 amino acids. Germline CDR1 reads LGHNA; CDR2 reads YNFKEQ. Trimming left V 0 bases short and J 4 bases short, with 9 bases between. The CDR3 bases are TGTGCCAGCAGCCAAGAGGCGGCGCCCTATGGCTACACCTTC. The encoded protein is CASSQEAAPYGYTF.

This clone was observed once. The CDR3 DNA is TGTGCCAGCAGCCTGGGCGGGGCCTGGAACAATGAGCAGTTCTTC. It codes for CASSLGGAWNNEQFF. The chain links TRBV6-5 to TRBJ2-1, with D tentatively TRBD2 (6 bases). This CDR3 contains 15 residues. With 6 bases removed from V and 5 bases from J, the gap between germline ends came to 17 bases. Per the germline V gene, CDR1 is MNHEY and CDR2 is SVGAGI.

This clone appeared once. The chain joins TRBV19 to TRBJ1-3; tentatively, D is TRBD1 (5 bases). The CDR3 is made up of 14 amino acids. CDR1 LNHDA and CDR2 SQIVND come from the germline V gene (reference sequence). V dropped 6 bases and J dropped 0 bases, with 9 bases sitting between them. Here the CDR3 reads CASSSDISGNTIYF. The DNA for the CDR3 is TGTGCCAGTAGCTCGGACATCTCTGGAAACACCATATATTTT.

The V and J genes are TRBV27 and TRBJ1-1; the D is unclear. V was cut by 6 bases and J by 3 bases, with 14 bases left in between. The length of the CDR3 is 14 residues. Germline CDR1 is MNHEY and CDR2 is SMNVEV (reference sequence). CDR3 coding DNA: TGTGCCAGCAGGCCCGATGTGACGGACACTGAAGCTTTCTTT. Protein product: CASRPDVTDTEAFF.

The J gene is TRBJ1-6, the V gene TRBV6-1; D remains ambiguous. The V and J ends lost 2 bases and 9 bases respectively, with 11 bases between them. This CDR3 is built from 14 residues. Germline values: CDR1 MNHNS, CDR2 SASEGT. In DNA form, the CDR3 reads TGTGCCAGCAGTGAAATGTCATCGGGTTCACCCCTCCACTTT. Encoded protein: CASSEMSSGSPLHF.

The chain links TRBV28 to TRBJ1-3; D not certain. V dropped 10 bases and J dropped 4 bases, with 14 bases sitting between them. The CDR3 length is 13 residues. From germline, CDR1 is MDHEN and CDR2 SYDVKM. In DNA, the CDR3 is TGTGCCACCCAAGGGCCGGGAGGAAACACCATATATTTT. Translating it yields CATQGPGGNTIYF.

V gene TRBV11-2 combines with J gene TRBJ1-1, with TRBD1 as a possible D gene (5 bases). V was cut by 1 base and J by 11 bases, with 11 bases left in between. This CDR3 is built from 12 residues. Per germline, CDR1 SGHAT and CDR2 FQNNGV. The DNA for the CDR3 is TGTGCCAGCAGCTTAGTTGGGGGGATGGCTTTCTTT. Protein: CASSLVGGMAFF.

Many counts were recorded for this clone. V usage is TRBV5-1 and J usage is TRBJ1-1, with 7 bases that match TRBD1. CDR1 and CDR2 from the germline V gene are SGHRS and YFSETQ. V shed 4 bases, J shed 0 bases, and the junction held 9 bases outside the gene matches. This CDR3 comprises 16 residues. This chain's CDR3 is CASSPSGTVMNTEAFF. DNA for the CDR3: TGCGCCAGCAGCCCGTCCGGGACAGTGATGAACACTGAAGCTTTCTTT.

The chain is built from TRBV2 and TRBJ1-1; D not certain. CDR1 and CDR2 from the germline V gene are SNHLY and FYNNEI. CDR3 length: 14 amino acids. Trimming shortened V by 7 bases and J by 0 bases, and 12 bases separated the two germline ends. The CDR3 DNA reads TGTGCCAGCATAGGAGGCAGGATGAACACTGAAGCTTTCTTT. Translated, it gives CASIGGRMNTEAFF.

The J gene is TRBJ2-7, the V gene TRBV4-2, with TRBD1 matching 7 bases. CDR1 and CDR2 from the germline V gene are LGHNA and YNFKEQ. The junction had 8 bases not matched to a gene; V was cut back by 4 bases and J by 5 bases. The CDR3 spans 14 residues. The CDR3 sequence: CASSPTGTAHEQYF. CDR3 nucleotide sequence: TGTGCCAGCAGCCCCACCGGGACAGCCCACGAGCAGTACTTC.

The chain has TRBV19 and TRBJ1-5; D is unclear. This CDR3 has 16 amino acids. V was cut by 7 bases and J by 4 bases, with 20 bases left in between. The V gene's germline CDR1 is LNHDA and CDR2 SQIVND (reference sequence). In DNA form, the CDR3 reads TGTGCCAGTACCCATAGGGAAACAGCGAATAATCAGCCCCAGCATTTT. Protein sequence: CASTHRETANNQPQHF. Drawing the rest from reference TRBV19 and TRBJ1-5, the complete variable domain is DGGITQSPKYLFRKEGQNVTLSCEQNLNHDAMYWYRQDPGQGLRLIYYSQIVNDFQKGDIAEGYSVSREKKESFPLTVTSAQKNPTAFYLCASTHRETANNQPQHFGDGTRLSIL.

The chain joins TRBV5-6 to TRBJ2-7, with D unclear. The CDR3 sequence is 12 residues long. Germline CDR1 SGHDT, CDR2 YYEEEE. Trimming took off 0 bases at V and 9 bases at J, with 10 bases between the two ends. This CDR3 reads CASSLARAGQYF. CDR3 nucleotide sequence: TGTGCCAGCAGCTTGGCCCGCGCAGGGCAGTACTTC.

CDR3 nucleotides: TGTGCCAGCAGCCGAAACAACAGGGTTAGCACAGATACGCAGTATTTT. Its protein product is CASSRNNRVSTDTQYF. The J gene is TRBJ2-3, the V gene TRBV7-9; D is perhaps TRBD1 (6 bases). V was cut by 5 bases and J by 0 bases, with 15 bases left in between. Germline CDR1 SEHNR, CDR2 FQNEAQ (reference sequence). The CDR3 runs 16 residues.

The chain links TRBV19 to TRBJ1-3; possible D gene TRBD1, 6 bases. The V and J ends lost 3 bases and 0 bases respectively, with 15 bases between them. The CDR3 is 17 residues long. The V gene's germline CDR1 is LNHDA and CDR2 SQIVND (reference sequence). The CDR3 coding sequence is TGTGCCAGTAGTATTTGGGGGGGCAGTCCCTCTGGAAACACCATATATTTT. This gives the protein CASSIWGGSPSGNTIYF.

The chain combines TRBV6-6 with TRBJ1-6; D unclear. The CDR3 totals 13 residues. The germline CDR1 and CDR2 sequences are MNHNY and SVGAGI (reference sequence). Trimming removed 11 bases at V and 2 bases at J, with 10 bases between. This CDR3 reads CAEGRTYNSPLHF. The CDR3 DNA reads as TGTGCCGAGGGTCGCACCTATAATTCACCCCTCCACTTT.